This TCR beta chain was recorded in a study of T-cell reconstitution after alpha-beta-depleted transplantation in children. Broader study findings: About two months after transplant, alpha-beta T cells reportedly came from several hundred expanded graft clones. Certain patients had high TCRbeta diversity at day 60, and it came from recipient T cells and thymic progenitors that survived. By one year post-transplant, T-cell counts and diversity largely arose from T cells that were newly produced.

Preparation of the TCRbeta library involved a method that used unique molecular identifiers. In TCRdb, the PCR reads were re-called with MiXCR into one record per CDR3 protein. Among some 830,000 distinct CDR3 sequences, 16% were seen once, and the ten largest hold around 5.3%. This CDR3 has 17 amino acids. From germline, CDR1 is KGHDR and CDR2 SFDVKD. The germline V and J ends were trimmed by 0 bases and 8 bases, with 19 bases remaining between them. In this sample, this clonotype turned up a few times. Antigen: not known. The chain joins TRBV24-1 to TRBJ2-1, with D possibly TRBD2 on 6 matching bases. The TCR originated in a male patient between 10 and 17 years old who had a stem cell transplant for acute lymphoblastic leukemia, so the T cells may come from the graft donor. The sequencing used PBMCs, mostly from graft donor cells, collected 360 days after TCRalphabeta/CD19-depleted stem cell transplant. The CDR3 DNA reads TGTGCCACCAGTGATTTGAGGGACTCAACGTACGGCGATGAGCAGTTCTTC. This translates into CATSDLRDSTYGDEQFF.